This T cell receptor (beta chain) appears in the sequencing data of a study of cytomegalovirus exposure and HLA in healthy donors. As to this clone: The antigen remains unidentified. The junction and the germline gene differ at one end; a read error may be behind it.

The CDR3 has 15 residues. Germline V gene lookup returns CDR1 LGHNA and CDR2 YSLEER. Study outcomes and limitations: Within the 120 validation repertoires, first-cohort TCR clusters tended to co-occur, according to a later analysis. A list of approximately 160 TCR beta chains associated with cytomegalovirus was given.

Profiled with immunoSEQ multiplex PCR; TCRdb holds only in-frame clones, not every one. The table has 80,000 to 100,000 clones, about 90% seen once. Sequenced material: PBMCs. The receptor's source is a man younger than 35 in good health and CMV-seropositive. This chain connects TRBV4-3 to TRBJ2-5; 10 bases agree with TRBD2. The CDR3 nucleotides are TGCGCCAGCAGTCAAGGACTAGCGGTAACGGAGACCCAGTACTTC. Translated, it gives CASSQGLAVTETQYF.